This TCR beta chain was recovered during a study of blood T cells in healthy people across ages. Findings of the study overall: Nothing was known about donor CMV status, and this possibly confounded expanded clonotype changes. Correlation between TCR beta diversity and naive T cell percentage was strong.

Every donor gave ten milliliters of peripheral blood. The second PCR ran roughly 6 to 12 cycles with a sample-barcoded 5' primer and J-beta primers. TCRdb reprocessed the 5' RACE reads via MiXCR and lists one record per CDR3 protein. The profile shows about 720,000 distinct CDR3 sequences, about a fifth of them singletons. V lost 7 bases and J lost 3, with 10 bases in between. The CDR3 runs 13 residues. Germline lookup yields CDR1 KGHSH and CDR2 LQKENI. As to this clonotype: The antigen is undetermined.

The receptor comes from a man between 65 and 85 years old in good health. The sample was blood. The chain employs TRBV18 and TRBJ2-1; D might be TRBD2 (6 bases). In DNA, the CDR3 is TGTGCCAGCTTGGGACTCGACTACAATGAGCAGTTCTTC. It translates to CASLGLDYNEQFF.